This TCR beta chain was sequenced in a study of breast tumors, draining lymph nodes, adjacent tissues. Notes on the study in general: Tumor T cell lymph node origin was a supported hypothesis, not proven.

The lymph nodes were axillary draining lymph nodes from breast cancer patients. TCRdb reprocessed the multiplex PCR reads with MiXCR, giving one entry per CDR3 protein. The sample holds approximately 190,000 distinct CDR3 sequences, 31% seen once. This clonotype was detected once. Its antigen is unknown. V lost 11 bases to trimming and J lost 5 bases; unmatched junction nucleotides: 8. CDR1 is SNHLY, CDR2 FYNNEI, per germline. This CDR3 has 14 amino acids. The TCR originated in a female donor with breast cancer. Some clones in this sample may be carry-over from other donors' samples. Sequenced sample: axillary lymph node tissue. The chain couples TRBV2 to TRBJ1-4; 10 nucleotides match TRBD1. CDR3 sequence reads: CAAMGQGLNEKLFF. The CDR3 DNA reads TGTGCCGCCATGGGACAGGGGTTGAATGAAAAACTGTTTTTT. The full variable domain, rest sourced from reference TRBV2 and TRBJ1-4, is EPEVTQTPSHQVTQMGQEVILRCVPISNHLYFYWYRQILGQKVEFLVSFYNNEISEKSEIFDDQFSVERPDGSNFTLKIRSTKLEDSAMYFCAAMGQGLNEKLFFGSGTQLSVL.